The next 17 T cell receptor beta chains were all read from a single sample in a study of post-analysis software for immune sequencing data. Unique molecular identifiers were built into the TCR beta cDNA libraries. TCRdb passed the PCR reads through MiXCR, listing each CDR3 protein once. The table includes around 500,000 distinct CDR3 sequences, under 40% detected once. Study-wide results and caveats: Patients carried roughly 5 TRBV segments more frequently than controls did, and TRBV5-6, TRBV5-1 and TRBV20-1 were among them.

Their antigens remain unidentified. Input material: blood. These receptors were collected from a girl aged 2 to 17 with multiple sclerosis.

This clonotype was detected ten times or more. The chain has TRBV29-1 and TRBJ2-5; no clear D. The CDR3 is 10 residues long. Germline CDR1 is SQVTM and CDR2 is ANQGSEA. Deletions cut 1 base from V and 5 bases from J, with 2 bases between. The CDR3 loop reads CSVEGETQYF. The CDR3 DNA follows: TGCAGCGTTGAAGGGGAGACCCAGTACTTC.

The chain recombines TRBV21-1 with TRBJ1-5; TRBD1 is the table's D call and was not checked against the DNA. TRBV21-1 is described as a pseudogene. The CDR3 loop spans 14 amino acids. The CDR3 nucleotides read TGTGCCAGCAGCACCGGGACCCCAGATCAGCCCCAGCATTTT. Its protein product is CASSTGTPDQPQHF.

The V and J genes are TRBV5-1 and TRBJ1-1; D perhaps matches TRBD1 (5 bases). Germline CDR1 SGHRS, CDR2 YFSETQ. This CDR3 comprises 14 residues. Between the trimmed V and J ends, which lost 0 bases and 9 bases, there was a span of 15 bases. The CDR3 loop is CASSLGGTKEKAFF. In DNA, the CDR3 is TGCGCCAGCAGCTTGGGGGGGACGAAGGAGAAAGCTTTCTTT.

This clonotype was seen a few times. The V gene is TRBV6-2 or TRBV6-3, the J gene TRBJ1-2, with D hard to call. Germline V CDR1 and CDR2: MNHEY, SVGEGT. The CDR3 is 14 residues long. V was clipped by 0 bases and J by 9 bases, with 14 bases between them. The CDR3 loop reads CASSYSIEGRSYTF. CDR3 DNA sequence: TGTGCCAGCAGTTACTCGATCGAGGGCAGGAGCTACACCTTC.

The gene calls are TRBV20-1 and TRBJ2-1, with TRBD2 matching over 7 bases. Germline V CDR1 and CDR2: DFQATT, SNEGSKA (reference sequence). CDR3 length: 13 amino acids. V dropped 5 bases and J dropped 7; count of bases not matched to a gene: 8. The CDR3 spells CSAFPAGTNEQFF. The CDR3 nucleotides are TGCAGTGCTTTCCCAGCGGGGACGAATGAGCAGTTCTTC.

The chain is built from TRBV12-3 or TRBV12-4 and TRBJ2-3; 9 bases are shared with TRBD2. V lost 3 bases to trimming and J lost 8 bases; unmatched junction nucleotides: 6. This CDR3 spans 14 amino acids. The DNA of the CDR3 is TGTGCCAGCAGTTTGGGGCTAGCGGGGATTACGCAGTATTTT. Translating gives CASSLGLAGITQYF.

CDR3 amino acids: CASSLAGGRDTYEQYF. The CDR3 coding sequence is TGTGCCAGCAGCTTAGCCGGTGGCAGGGATACTTACGAGCAGTACTTC. The V call is TRBV13, the J call TRBJ2-4; maybe TRBD1 (5 bases). The J call could be wrong; TRBJ2-7 is a better fit for the DNA end. Germline CDR1 is PRHDT and CDR2 is FYEKMQ (reference sequence). This CDR3 is 16 amino acids long.

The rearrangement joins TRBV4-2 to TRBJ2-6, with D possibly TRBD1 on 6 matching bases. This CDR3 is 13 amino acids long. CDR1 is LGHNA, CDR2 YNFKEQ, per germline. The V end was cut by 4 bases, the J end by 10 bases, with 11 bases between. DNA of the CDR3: TGTGCCAGCAGCCCCAGGGGAGTAAACGTCCTGACTTTC. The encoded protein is CASSPRGVNVLTF.

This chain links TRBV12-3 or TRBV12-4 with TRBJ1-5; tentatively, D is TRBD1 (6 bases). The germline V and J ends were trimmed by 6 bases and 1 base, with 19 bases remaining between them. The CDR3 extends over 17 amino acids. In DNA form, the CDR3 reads TGTGCCAGCAGCCATACTCGGGGGGCGTTCAGCAATCAGCCCCAGCATTTT. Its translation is CASSHTRGAFSNQPQHF.

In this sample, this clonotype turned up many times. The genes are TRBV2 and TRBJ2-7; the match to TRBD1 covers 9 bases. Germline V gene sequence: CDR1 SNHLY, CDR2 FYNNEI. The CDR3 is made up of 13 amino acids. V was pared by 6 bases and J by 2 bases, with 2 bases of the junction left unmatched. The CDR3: CASRQGAPYEQYF. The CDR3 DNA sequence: TGTGCCAGCAGACAGGGGGCTCCCTACGAGCAGTACTTC.

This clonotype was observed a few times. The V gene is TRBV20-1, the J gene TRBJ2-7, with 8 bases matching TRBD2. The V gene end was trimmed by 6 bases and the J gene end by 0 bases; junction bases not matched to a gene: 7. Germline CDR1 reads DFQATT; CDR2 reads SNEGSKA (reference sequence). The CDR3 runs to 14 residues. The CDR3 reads CSADPRGGSYEQYF. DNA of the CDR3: TGCAGTGCCGATCCTCGGGGGGGCTCCTACGAGCAGTACTTC.

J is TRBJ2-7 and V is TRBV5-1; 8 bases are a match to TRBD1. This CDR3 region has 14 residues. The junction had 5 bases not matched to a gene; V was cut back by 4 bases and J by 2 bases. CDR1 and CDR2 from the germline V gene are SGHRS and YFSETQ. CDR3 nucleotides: TGCGCCAGCAGCCTTCAGGGGGCGGCCTACGAGCAGTACTTC. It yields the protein CASSLQGAAYEQYF.

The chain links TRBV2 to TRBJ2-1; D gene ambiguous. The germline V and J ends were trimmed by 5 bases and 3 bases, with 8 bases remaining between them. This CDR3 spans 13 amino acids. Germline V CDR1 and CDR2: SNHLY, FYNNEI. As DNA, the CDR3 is TGTGCCAGCAGTCCACGAATCTACAATGAGCAGTTCTTC. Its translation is CASSPRIYNEQFF.

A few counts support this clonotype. The DNA of the CDR3 is TGTGCCACCAGGGATAGAAACGACGGACAAGAGACCCAGTACTTC. Its translation: CATRDRNDGQETQYF. The chain couples TRBV24-1 to TRBJ2-5; D uncertain. V lost 7 bases, J lost 2 bases, and 16 bases lay in between. This CDR3 contains 15 residues. Germline CDR1 reads KGHDR; CDR2 reads SFDVKD.

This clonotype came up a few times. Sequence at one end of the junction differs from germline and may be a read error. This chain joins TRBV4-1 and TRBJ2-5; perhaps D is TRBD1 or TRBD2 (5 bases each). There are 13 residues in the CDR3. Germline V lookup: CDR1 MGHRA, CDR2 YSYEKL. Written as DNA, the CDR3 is TGTGCCAGCAGCCAACTGAGGGGAGAGACCCAGTACTTC. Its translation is CASSQLRGETQYF.

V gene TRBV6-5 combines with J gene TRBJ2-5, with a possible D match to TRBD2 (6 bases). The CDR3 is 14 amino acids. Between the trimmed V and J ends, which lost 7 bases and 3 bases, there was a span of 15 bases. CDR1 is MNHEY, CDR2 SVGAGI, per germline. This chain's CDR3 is CASKRAGFKETQYF. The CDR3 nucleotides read TGTGCCAGCAAACGGGCGGGGTTCAAAGAGACCCAGTACTTC.

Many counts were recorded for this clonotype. The CDR3 region is CASSSRTGYGYTF. The CDR3 coding sequence is TGTGCCAGCAGCTCCAGGACGGGGTATGGCTACACCTTC. The chain has TRBV7-9 and TRBJ1-2; D is unclear. CDR1 SEHNR and CDR2 FQNEAQ come from the germline V gene (reference sequence). V shed 4 bases and J shed 5 bases, with 11 bases lying between them. This CDR3 is built from 13 residues. The full variable domain, rest sourced from reference TRBV7-9 and TRBJ1-2, is DTGVSQNPRHKITKRGQNVTFRCDPISEHNRLYWYRQTLGQGPEFLTYFQNEAQLEKSRLLSDRFSAERPKGSFSTLEIQRTEQGDSAMYLCASSSRTGYGYTFGSGTRLTVV.